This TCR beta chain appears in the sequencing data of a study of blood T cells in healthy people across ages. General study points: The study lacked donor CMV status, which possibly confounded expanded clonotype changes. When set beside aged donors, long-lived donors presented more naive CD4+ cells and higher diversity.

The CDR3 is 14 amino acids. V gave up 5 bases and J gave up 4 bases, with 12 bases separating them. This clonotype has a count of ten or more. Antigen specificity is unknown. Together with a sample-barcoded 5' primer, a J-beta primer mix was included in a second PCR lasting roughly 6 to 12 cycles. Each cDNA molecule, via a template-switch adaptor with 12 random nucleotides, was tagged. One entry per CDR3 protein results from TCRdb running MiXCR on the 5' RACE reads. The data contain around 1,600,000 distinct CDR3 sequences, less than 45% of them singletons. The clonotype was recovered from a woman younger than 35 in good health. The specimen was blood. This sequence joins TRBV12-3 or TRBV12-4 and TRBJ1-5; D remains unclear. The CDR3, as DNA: TGTGCCAGCAGTCCCGACGGACGGAATCAGCCCCAGCATTTT. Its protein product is CASSPDGRNQPQHF.